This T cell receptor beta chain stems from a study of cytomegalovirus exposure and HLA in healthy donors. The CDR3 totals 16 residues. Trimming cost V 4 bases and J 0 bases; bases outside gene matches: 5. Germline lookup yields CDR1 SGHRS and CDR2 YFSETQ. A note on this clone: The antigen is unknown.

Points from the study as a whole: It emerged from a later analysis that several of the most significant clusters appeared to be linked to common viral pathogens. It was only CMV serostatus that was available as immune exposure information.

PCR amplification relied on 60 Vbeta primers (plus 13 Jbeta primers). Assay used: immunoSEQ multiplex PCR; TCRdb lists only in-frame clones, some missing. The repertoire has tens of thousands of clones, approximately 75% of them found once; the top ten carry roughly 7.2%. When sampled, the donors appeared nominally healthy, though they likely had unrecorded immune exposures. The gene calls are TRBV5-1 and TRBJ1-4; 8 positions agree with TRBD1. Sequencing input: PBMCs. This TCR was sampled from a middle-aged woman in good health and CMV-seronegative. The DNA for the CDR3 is TGCGCCAGCAGCGACCAGGACAGGGCAACTAATGAAAAACTGTTTTTT. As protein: CASSDQDRATNEKLFF.